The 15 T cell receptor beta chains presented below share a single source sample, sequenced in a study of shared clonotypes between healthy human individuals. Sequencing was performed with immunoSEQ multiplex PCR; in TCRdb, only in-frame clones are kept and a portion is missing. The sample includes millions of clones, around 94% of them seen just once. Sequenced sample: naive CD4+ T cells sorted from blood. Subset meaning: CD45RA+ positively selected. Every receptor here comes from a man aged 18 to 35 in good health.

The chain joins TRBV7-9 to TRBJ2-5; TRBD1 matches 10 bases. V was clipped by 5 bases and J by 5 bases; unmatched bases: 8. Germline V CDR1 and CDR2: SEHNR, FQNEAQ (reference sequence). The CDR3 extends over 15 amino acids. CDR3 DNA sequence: TGTGCCAGCAGCGGAACCGGGACAGGGGCGGAGACCCAGTACTTC. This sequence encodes CASSGTGTGAETQYF.

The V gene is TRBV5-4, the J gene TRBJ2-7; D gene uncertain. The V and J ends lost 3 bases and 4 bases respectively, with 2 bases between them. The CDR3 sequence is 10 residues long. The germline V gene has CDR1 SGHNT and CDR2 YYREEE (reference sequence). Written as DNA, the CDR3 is TGTGCCAGCAGCTGTTACGAGCAGTACTTC. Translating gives CASSCYEQYF.

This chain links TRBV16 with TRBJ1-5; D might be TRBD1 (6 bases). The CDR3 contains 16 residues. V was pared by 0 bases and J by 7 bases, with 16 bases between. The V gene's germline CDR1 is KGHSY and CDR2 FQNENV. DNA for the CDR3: TGTGCCAGCAGCCAATCGGGGGCTTTGGGGCACCAGCCCCAGCATTTT. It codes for CASSQSGALGHQPQHF.

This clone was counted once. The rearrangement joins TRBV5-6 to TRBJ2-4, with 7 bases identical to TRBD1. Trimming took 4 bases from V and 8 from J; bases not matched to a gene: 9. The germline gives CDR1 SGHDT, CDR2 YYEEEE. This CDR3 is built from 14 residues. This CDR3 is CASSRKGASYIQYF. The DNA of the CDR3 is TGTGCCAGCAGCCGCAAGGGGGCGAGTTACATTCAGTACTTC. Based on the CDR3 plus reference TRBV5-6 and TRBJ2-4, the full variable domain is DAGVTQSPTHLIKTRGQQVTLRCSPKSGHDTVSWYQQALGQGPQFIFQYYEEEERQRGNFPDRFSGHQFPNYSSELNVNALLLGDSALYLCASSRKGASYIQYFGAGTRLSVL.

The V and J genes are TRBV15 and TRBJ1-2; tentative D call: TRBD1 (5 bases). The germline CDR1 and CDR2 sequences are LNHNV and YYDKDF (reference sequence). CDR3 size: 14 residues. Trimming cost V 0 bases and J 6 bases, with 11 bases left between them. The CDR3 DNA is TGTGCCACCAGCAGAGATGGGGCTGGGGATGGCTACACCTTC. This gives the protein CATSRDGAGDGYTF.

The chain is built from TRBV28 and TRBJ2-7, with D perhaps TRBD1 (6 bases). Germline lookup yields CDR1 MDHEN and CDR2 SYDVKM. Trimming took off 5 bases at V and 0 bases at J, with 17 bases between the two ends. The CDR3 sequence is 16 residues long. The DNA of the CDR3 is TGTGCCAGCAGTACCCCGACAGGTCTCAGCTCCTACGAGCAGTACTTC. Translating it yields CASSTPTGLSSYEQYF.

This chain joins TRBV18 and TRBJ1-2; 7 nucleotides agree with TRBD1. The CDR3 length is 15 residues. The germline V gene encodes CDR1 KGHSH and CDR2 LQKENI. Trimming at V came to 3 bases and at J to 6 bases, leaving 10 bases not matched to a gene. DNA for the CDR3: TGTGCCAGCTCACCTCGACAGGGTACGCGAGATGGCTACACCTTC. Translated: CASSPRQGTRDGYTF.

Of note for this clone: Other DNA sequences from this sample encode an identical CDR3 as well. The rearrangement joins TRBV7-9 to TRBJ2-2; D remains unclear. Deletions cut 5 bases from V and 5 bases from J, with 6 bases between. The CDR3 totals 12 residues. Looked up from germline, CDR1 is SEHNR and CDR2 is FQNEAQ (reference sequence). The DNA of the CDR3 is TGTGCCAGCAGCCCCGGGACCGGGGAGCTGTTTTTT. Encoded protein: CASSPGTGELFF.

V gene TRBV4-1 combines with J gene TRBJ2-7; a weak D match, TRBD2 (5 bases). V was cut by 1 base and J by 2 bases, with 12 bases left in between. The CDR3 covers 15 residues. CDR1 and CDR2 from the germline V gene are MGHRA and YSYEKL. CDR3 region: CASSQGEIETYEQYF. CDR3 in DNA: TGCGCCAGCAGCCAAGGGGAGATTGAGACCTACGAGCAGTACTTC.

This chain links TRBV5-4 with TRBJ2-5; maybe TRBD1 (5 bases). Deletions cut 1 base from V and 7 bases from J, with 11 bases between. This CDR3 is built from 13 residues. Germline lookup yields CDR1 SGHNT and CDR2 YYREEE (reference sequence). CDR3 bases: TGTGCCAGCAGCTTGAAGGGGTCAGGGACCCAGTACTTC. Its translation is CASSLKGSGTQYF. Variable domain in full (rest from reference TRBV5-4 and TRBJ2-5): ETGVTQSPTHLIKTRGQQVTLRCSSQSGHNTVSWYQQALGQGPQFIFQYYREEENGRGNFPPRFSGLQFPNYSSELNVNALELDDSALYLCASSLKGSGTQYFGPGTRLLVL.

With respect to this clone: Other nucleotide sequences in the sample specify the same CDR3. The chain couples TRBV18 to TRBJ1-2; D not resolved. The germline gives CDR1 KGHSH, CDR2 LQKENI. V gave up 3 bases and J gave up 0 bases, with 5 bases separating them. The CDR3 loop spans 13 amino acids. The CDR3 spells CASSPASNYGYTF. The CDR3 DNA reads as TGTGCCAGCTCACCGGCTTCTAACTATGGCTACACCTTC.

Here the CDR3 reads CASSPEGAPVLNEQFF. DNA of the CDR3: TGTGCCAGTAGCCCCGAAGGGGCGCCGGTCCTCAATGAGCAGTTCTTC. The chain couples TRBV19 to TRBJ2-1; a possible D gene is TRBD1 (5 bases). Trimming cost V 6 bases and J 6 bases, with 21 bases left between them. This CDR3 region has 16 residues. From germline, CDR1 is LNHDA and CDR2 SQIVND (reference sequence).

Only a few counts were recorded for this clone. The CDR3 sequence is CASSLIAGVRSPLHF. In DNA form, the CDR3 reads TGCGCCAGCAGCTTAATAGCAGGGGTACGATCACCCCTCCACTTT. V usage is TRBV5-1 and J usage is TRBJ1-6, with D perhaps TRBD1 (6 bases). Germline CDR1 reads SGHRS; CDR2 reads YFSETQ. This CDR3 comprises 15 residues. V dropped 2 bases and J dropped 10 bases, with 16 bases sitting between them.

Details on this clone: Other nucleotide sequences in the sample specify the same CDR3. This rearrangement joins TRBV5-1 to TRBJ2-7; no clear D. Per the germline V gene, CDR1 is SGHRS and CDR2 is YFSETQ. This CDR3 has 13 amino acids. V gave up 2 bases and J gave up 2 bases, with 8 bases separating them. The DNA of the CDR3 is TGCGCCAGCAGCTTAGACAATGCCTACGAGCAGTACTTC. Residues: CASSLDNAYEQYF.

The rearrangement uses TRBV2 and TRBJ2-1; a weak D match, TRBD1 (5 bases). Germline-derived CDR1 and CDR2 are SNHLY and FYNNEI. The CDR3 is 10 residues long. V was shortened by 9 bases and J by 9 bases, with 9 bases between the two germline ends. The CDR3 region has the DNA TGTGCCAGTAGACAGAGTGAGCAGTTCTTC. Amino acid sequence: CASRQSEQFF.